Presented here are 15 T cell receptor beta chains from one specimen sequenced in a study of Tregs in tolerant kidney transplant recipients (dated by TCRdb to between 2018 and 2020). Related donors were used in the transplants with nonmyeloablative bone marrow transplantation, and mixed chimerism was transient in the human trials. Library preparation used the immunoSEQ multiplex PCR assay. TCRdb re-hosts the immuneACCESS table, in-frame sequences only. Its copies lack some clones; in the studies checked, an unresolved V gene accounts for under half of them, and the cause for the rest is not known. The sample has about 100,000 clones on record, 93% of them singletons. The ten largest make up more than 1.5% of the sample. The sample consisted of CD4+ T cells from blood (PBMCs), taken 12 months after the transplant. These receptors were collected from a human patient who received a combined kidney and bone marrow transplant. Some T cells may derive from the graft donor when a transplant has been performed.

The rearrangement uses TRBV4-3 and TRBJ1-4; no definite D call. V was shortened by 3 bases and J by 3 bases, with 11 bases between the two germline ends. Germline V CDR1 and CDR2: LGHNA, YSLEER. CDR3 length: 15 amino acids. The CDR3: CASSHGLGANEKLFF. The CDR3 region has the DNA TGCGCCAGCAGCCACGGACTCGGAGCTAATGAAAAACTGTTTTTT.

This sequence joins TRBV5-1 and TRBJ2-5; D is unresolved. The germline V and J ends were trimmed by 4 bases and 3 bases, with 16 bases remaining between them. Germline CDR1 and CDR2: SGHRS and YFSETQ. This CDR3 has 15 amino acids. CDR3 region: CASSPFALREETQYF. Here the CDR3 DNA reads TGCGCCAGCAGCCCATTCGCGTTACGGGAAGAGACCCAGTACTTC. Full variable domain (missing parts from reference TRBV5-1 and TRBJ2-5): KAGVTQTPRYLIKTRGQQVTLSCSPISGHRSVSWYQQTPGQGLQFLFEYFSETQRNKGNFPGRFSGRQFSNSRSEMNVSTLELGDSALYLCASSPFALREETQYFGPGTRLLVL.

The rearrangement joins TRBV7-6 to TRBJ2-7; 10 positions match TRBD2. Germline CDR1 SGHVS, CDR2 FNYEAQ. The CDR3 contains 15 residues. Germline trimming cut 5 bases from V and 4 bases from J; bases unmatched to any gene: 8. The CDR3 DNA reads TGTGCCAGCAGCCACTGGACTAGCGGTTATTACGAGCAGTACTTC. It codes for CASSHWTSGYYEQYF.

This sequence joins TRBV5-5 and TRBJ2-1, with 16 bases matching TRBD2. Losses at the gene ends were 4 bases for V and 9 bases for J; bases not matched to a gene: 7. Germline V lookup: CDR1 SGHKS, CDR2 YYEKEE (reference sequence). The CDR3 covers 16 residues. CDR3 region: CASSLGLAGGRVEQFF. The CDR3 nucleotides read TGTGCCAGCAGCCTGGGACTAGCGGGAGGGCGGGTTGAGCAGTTCTTC.

J is TRBJ2-5 and V is TRBV28, with a weak D call TRBD2 (6 bases). This CDR3 comprises 13 residues. V lost 6 bases, J lost 5 bases, and 13 bases lay in between. Germline V gives CDR1 MDHEN, CDR2 SYDVKM. The CDR3 loop reads CASSHPAGETQYF. In DNA, the CDR3 is TGTGCCAGCAGCCACCCGGCGGGGGAGACCCAGTACTTC.

The chain uses TRBV10-3 and TRBJ1-2; D might be TRBD1 (6 bases). CDR3 length: 14 amino acids. The V gene's germline CDR1 is ENHRY and CDR2 SYGVKD. Trimming shortened V by 2 bases and J by 3 bases, and 10 bases separated the two germline ends. In DNA, the CDR3 is TGTGCCATCAGTGAGGGACAGTTCCACTATGGCTACACCTTC. Amino acids: CAISEGQFHYGYTF.

The chain employs TRBV6-4 and TRBJ2-1, with D maybe TRBD2 (5 bases). The ends were cut back, 4 bases at V and 8 bases at J, with 12 bases in the middle. The CDR3 covers 13 residues. Germline V lookup: CDR1 MRHNA, CDR2 SNTAGT. The CDR3 here is CASSVEVSHEQFF. The CDR3 region has the DNA TGTGCCAGCAGTGTGGAGGTCTCCCATGAGCAGTTCTTC.

The chain combines TRBV30 with TRBJ2-1; 9 bases align to TRBD2. Losses at the gene ends were 5 bases for V and 3 bases for J; bases not matched to a gene: 5. This CDR3 has 14 residues. CDR1 and CDR2 (germline): GTSNPN, SVGIG (reference sequence). CDR3 loop: CAWGTSKIYNEQFF. The DNA of the CDR3 is TGTGCCTGGGGGACTAGCAAGATCTACAATGAGCAGTTCTTC.

This clone has only a few counts. The chain recombines TRBV6-6 with TRBJ2-2, with 7 bases lining up with TRBD1. CDR1 is MNHNY and CDR2 is SVGAGI in the germline V gene (reference sequence). Unmatched junction bases numbered 9, after V lost 6 bases and J lost 2 bases. The CDR3 is made up of 16 amino acids. The CDR3 here is CASRPPGTENTGELFF. The CDR3 coding sequence is TGTGCCAGCAGACCCCCCGGGACAGAAAACACCGGGGAGCTGTTTTTT.

This clone came up a few times. The rearrangement uses TRBV7-5 and TRBJ1-1; TRBD1, the D gene given by the table, was not confirmed from the DNA. TRBV7-5 is a pseudogene segment. The CDR3 is 16 residues long. The CDR3 spells CVRSLRAQGGNTEAFF. CDR3 coding DNA: TGTGTCAGAAGCTTAAGGGCCCAAGGGGGGAACACTGAAGCTTTCTTT.

This chain links TRBV5-1 with TRBJ1-3; 9 bases match TRBD1. The CDR3 consists of 15 residues. Losses at the gene ends were 3 bases for V and 2 bases for J; bases not matched to a gene: 3. CDR1 SGHRS and CDR2 YFSETQ come from the germline V gene. The CDR3 nucleotides read TGCGCCAGCAGCTCCACAGGGGGCACTGGAAACACCATATATTTT. Its protein is CASSSTGGTGNTIYF.

The chain uses TRBV19 and TRBJ1-1; 7 nucleotides match TRBD1. J was trimmed by 11 bases and V by 3 bases; bases with no gene match: 12. The length of the CDR3 is 14 residues. CDR1 LNHDA and CDR2 SQIVND come from the germline V gene (reference sequence). The CDR3 loop reads CASSIGGQTHSAFF. In nucleotides, the CDR3 is TGTGCCAGTAGTATCGGGGGACAGACACACTCGGCTTTCTTT.

V is TRBV7-2 and J is TRBJ1-1; D remains ambiguous. Trimming shortened V by 5 bases and J by 0 bases, and 7 bases separated the two germline ends. Germline CDR1 and CDR2: SGHTA and FQGNSA. CDR3 size: 13 residues. This CDR3 reads CASSPGMNTEAFF. The CDR3 DNA reads TGTGCCAGCAGCCCCGGGATGAACACTGAAGCTTTCTTT.

The chain joins TRBV19 to TRBJ2-4; no firm D call. Germline values: CDR1 LNHDA, CDR2 SQIVND (reference sequence). V was pared by 3 bases and J by 0 bases, with 9 bases between. This CDR3 is 15 amino acids long. The DNA for the CDR3 is TGTGCCAGTAGTATCCGTGGCGGAGCCAAAAACATTCAGTACTTC. This translates into CASSIRGGAKNIQYF.

This rearrangement joins TRBV5-5 to TRBJ1-5, with D possibly matching TRBD1 (5 bases). Germline CDR1 is SGHKS and CDR2 is YYEKEE (reference sequence). V was shortened by 4 bases and J by 5 bases, with 10 bases between the two germline ends. The length of the CDR3 is 13 residues. This CDR3 is CASSIQGDQPQHF. DNA for the CDR3: TGTGCCAGCAGCATCCAAGGGGATCAGCCCCAGCATTTT.